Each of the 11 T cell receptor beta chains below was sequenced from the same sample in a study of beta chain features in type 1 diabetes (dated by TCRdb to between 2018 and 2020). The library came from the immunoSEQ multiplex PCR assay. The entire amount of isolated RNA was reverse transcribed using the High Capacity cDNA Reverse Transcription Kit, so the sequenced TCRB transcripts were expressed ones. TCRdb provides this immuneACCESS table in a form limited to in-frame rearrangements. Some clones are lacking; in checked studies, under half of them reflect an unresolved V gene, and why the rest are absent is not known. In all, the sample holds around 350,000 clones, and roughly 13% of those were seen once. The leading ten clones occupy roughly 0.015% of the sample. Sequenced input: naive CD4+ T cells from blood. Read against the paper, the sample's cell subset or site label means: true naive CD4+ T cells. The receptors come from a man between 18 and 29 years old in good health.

CDR3 region: CASSLIGGRAAETQYF. The CDR3 DNA is TGCGCCAGCAGCTTGATCGGGGGGAGGGCCGCAGAGACCCAGTACTTC. The chain employs TRBV5-1 and TRBJ2-5; 7 nucleotides line up with TRBD2. The CDR3 has 16 amino acids. Germline values: CDR1 SGHRS, CDR2 YFSETQ. The V and J ends lost 1 base and 4 bases, in that order; junction bases with no gene match: 10.

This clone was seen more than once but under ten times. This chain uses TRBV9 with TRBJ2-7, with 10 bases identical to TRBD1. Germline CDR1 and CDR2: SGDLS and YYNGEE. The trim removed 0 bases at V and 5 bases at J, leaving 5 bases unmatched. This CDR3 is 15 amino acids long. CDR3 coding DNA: TGTGCCAGCAGCGTAGGGGGACAGGGGTTCGACGAGCAGTACTTC. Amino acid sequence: CASSVGGQGFDEQYF.

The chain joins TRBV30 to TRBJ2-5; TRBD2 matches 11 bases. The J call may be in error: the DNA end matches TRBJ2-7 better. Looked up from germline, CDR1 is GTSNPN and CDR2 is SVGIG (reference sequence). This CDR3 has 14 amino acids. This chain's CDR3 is CAWSGLAGGYEQYF. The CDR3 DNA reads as TGTGCCTGGAGTGGGCTAGCGGGGGGCTACGAGCAGTACTTC.

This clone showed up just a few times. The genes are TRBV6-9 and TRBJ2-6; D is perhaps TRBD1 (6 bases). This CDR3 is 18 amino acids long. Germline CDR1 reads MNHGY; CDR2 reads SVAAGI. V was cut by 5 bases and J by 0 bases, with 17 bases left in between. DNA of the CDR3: TGTGCCAGCAGTCCCCTACAGGGAGCCAACTCTGGGGCCAACGTCCTGACTTTC. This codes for CASSPLQGANSGANVLTF.

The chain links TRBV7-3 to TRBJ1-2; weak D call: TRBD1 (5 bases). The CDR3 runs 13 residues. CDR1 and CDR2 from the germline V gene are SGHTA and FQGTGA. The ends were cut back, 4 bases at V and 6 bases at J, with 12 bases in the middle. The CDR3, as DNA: TGTGCCAGCAGCTGGGAATCAGGGAATGGCTACACCTTC. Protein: CASSWESGNGYTF. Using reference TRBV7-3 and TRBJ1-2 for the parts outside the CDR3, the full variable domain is GAGVSQTPSNKVTEKGKYVELRCDPISGHTALYWYRQSLGQGPEFLIYFQGTGAADDSGLPNDRFFAVRPEGSVSTLKIQRTERGDSAVYLCASSWESGNGYTFGSGTRLTVV.

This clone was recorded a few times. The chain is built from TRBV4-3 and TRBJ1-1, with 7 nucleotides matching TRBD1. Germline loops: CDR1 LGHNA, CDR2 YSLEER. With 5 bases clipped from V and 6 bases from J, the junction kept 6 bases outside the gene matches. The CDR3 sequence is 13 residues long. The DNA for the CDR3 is TGCGCCAGCAGCAATCAGGGGGTGGCTGAAGCTTTCTTT. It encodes CASSNQGVAEAFF.

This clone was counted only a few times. CDR3 region: CATHGSSSYEQYF. In DNA form, the CDR3 reads TGTGCCACCCACGGGTCAAGCTCCTACGAGCAGTACTTC. The chain has TRBV25-1 and TRBJ2-7, with D unclear. Germline CDR1 MGHDK, CDR2 SYGVNS. This CDR3 contains 13 residues. V dropped 10 bases and J dropped 0 bases, with 13 bases sitting between them.

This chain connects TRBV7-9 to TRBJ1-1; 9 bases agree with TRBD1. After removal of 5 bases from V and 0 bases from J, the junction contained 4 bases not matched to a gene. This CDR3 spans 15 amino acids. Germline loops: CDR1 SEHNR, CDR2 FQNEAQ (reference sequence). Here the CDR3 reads CASSTGDRVNTEAFF. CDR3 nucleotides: TGTGCCAGCAGCACGGGGGACAGGGTGAACACTGAAGCTTTCTTT.

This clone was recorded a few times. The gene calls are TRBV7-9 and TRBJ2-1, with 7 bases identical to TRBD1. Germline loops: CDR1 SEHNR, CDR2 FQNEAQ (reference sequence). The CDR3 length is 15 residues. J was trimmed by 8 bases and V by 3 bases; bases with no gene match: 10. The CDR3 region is CASSLGTVRYDEQFF. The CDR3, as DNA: TGTGCCAGCAGCTTGGGGACAGTCAGATACGATGAGCAGTTCTTC.

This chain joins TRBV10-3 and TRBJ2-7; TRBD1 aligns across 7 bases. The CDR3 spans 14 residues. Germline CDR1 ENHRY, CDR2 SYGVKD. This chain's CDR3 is CALASDRSTYEQYF. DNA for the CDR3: TGTGCTTTAGCCTCGGACAGGTCGACCTACGAGCAGTACTTC.

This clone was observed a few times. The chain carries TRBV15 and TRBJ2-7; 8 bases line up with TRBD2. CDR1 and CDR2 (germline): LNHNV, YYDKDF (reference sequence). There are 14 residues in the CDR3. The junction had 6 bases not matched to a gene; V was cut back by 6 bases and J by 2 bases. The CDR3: CATRFGGGTYEQYF. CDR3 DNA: TGTGCCACCAGATTCGGGGGGGGAACCTACGAGCAGTACTTC.